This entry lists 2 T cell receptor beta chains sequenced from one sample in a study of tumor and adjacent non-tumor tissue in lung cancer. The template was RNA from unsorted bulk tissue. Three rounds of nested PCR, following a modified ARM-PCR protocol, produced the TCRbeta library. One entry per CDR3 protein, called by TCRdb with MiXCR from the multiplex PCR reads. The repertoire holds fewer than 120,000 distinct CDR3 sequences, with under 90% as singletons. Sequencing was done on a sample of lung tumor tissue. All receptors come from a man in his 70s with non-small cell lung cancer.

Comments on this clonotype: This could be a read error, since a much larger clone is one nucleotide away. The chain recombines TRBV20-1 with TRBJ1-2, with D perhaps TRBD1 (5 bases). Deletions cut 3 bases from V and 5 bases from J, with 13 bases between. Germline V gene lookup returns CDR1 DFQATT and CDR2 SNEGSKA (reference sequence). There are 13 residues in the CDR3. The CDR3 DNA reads TGCAGTGCTAGTGCCGGGACTCCTTATGGCTACACCTTC. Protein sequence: CSASAGTPYGYTF.

DNA of the CDR3: TGTGCCAGTACCCAGGGGGAGCGGGAGGGCTACACCTTC. Protein: CASTQGEREGYTF. The gene calls are TRBV6-5 and TRBJ1-2; the match to TRBD1 covers 7 bases. Germline values: CDR1 MNHEY, CDR2 SVGAGI. V lost 9 bases and J lost 8; bases outside the gene matches: 12. The CDR3 consists of 13 residues.